The 22 T cell receptor beta chains below come from one sample, sequenced in a study of OX40 agonist ivuxolimab in advanced cancers. Profiling relied on immunoSEQ multiplex PCR, and the TCRdb table lists in-frame clones only, not all of them. The table lists over 60,000 clones, around 91% of them singletons. This material consisted of CD4+ or CD8+ T cells sorted from blood, taken in a trial of the OX40 agonist ivuxolimab. Every receptor here comes from an adult with an advanced solid tumor such as melanoma, head and neck, liver or kidney cancer.

The chain uses TRBV11-3 and TRBJ2-1; 10 bases agree with TRBD2. The CDR3 is 15 residues long. V was clipped by 5 bases and J by 7 bases; unmatched bases: 8. CDR1 and CDR2 (germline): SGHNT, YENEEA. CDR3 region: CASSLSGRPFNEQFF. CDR3 DNA: TGTGCCAGCAGCCTTAGCGGGAGGCCTTTTAATGAGCAGTTCTTC.

V is TRBV18 and J is TRBJ1-2; D is perhaps TRBD1 (5 bases). The CDR3 is made up of 16 amino acids. Trimming removed 3 bases at V and 5 bases at J, with 19 bases between. Germline CDR1 and CDR2: KGHSH and LQKENI. The CDR3 loop reads CASSPMVSRDGYGYTF. The CDR3 nucleotides read TGTGCCAGCTCACCTATGGTTTCCAGGGATGGATATGGCTACACCTTC. The whole variable domain, filled in from reference TRBV18 and TRBJ1-2, reads NAGVMQNPRHLVRRRGQEARLRCSPMKGHSHVYWYRQLPEEGLKFMVYLQKENIIDESGMPKERFSAEFPKEGPSILRIQQVVRGDSAAYFCASSPMVSRDGYGYTFGSGTRLTVV.

The V and J genes are TRBV4-1 and TRBJ2-1; 7 bases agree with TRBD2. This CDR3 spans 18 amino acids. Germline V gene lookup returns CDR1 MGHRA and CDR2 YSYEKL. The V and J ends lost 0 bases and 0 bases, in that order; junction bases with no gene match: 8. The CDR3 DNA sequence: TGCGCCAGCAGCCAAGATCCCACGGGGGGTAGCTCCTACAATGAGCAGTTCTTC. It translates to CASSQDPTGGSSYNEQFF.

The V call is TRBV7-8, the J call TRBJ2-7; TRBD1 agrees at 10 bases. The CDR3 sequence is 17 residues long. Germline CDR1 reads SGHVS; CDR2 reads FQNEAQ. V dropped 4 bases and J dropped 3; count of bases not matched to a gene: 12. The CDR3 is CASSSYSSGTGDYEQYF. CDR3 DNA: TGTGCCAGCAGCTCCTATAGTTCTGGGACAGGGGACTACGAGCAGTACTTC.

This chain uses TRBV7-8 with TRBJ1-1; D call uncertain. Germline CDR1 reads SGHVS; CDR2 reads FQNEAQ. V dropped 1 base and J dropped 6 bases, with 12 bases sitting between them. This CDR3 contains 14 residues. CDR3 amino acids: CASSLEVVGSEAFF. DNA for the CDR3: TGTGCCAGCAGCTTAGAGGTGGTTGGGTCTGAAGCTTTCTTT.

The CDR3 sequence is CSVEGTAYGYTF. The CDR3 DNA is TGCAGCGTTGAAGGGACAGCCTATGGCTACACCTTC. The chain links TRBV29-1 to TRBJ1-2, with D perhaps TRBD1 (6 bases). Germline V gene lookup returns CDR1 SQVTM and CDR2 ANQGSEA. Trimming took off 1 base at V and 4 bases at J, with 7 bases between the two ends. This CDR3 comprises 12 residues.

The rearrangement joins TRBV18 to TRBJ1-5, with TRBD1 matching over 8 bases. CDR1 is KGHSH, CDR2 LQKENI, per germline. The J segment lost 6 bases and the V segment lost 4 bases, leaving 8 bases of the junction unmatched. The CDR3 consists of 15 residues. CDR3: CASSQNQGAPQPQHF. Here the CDR3 DNA reads TGTGCCAGCTCACAGAACCAGGGGGCGCCTCAGCCCCAGCATTTT. The whole variable domain, remainder taken from reference TRBV18 and TRBJ1-5, is NAGVMQNPRHLVRRRGQEARLRCSPMKGHSHVYWYRQLPEEGLKFMVYLQKENIIDESGMPKERFSAEFPKEGPSILRIQQVVRGDSAAYFCASSQNQGAPQPQHFGDGTRLSIL.

V is TRBV21-1 and J is TRBJ1-1. TRBV21-1 is deemed a pseudogene. The CDR3 is made up of 17 amino acids. DNA for the CDR3: TGTGCCAGCAGCAAAGGGGGTAGGTTGCAGGCTAACACTGAAGCTTTCTTT. Translated, it gives CASSKGGRLQANTEAFF.

The chain couples TRBV4-1 to TRBJ2-3; no clear D gene. V lost 4 bases and J 8 bases, leaving 10 bases between the germline ends. This CDR3 is 12 amino acids long. Germline V gives CDR1 MGHRA, CDR2 YSYEKL. The CDR3 reads CASSPSTGTQYF. CDR3 coding DNA: TGCGCCAGCAGCCCGTCTACGGGTACGCAGTATTTT.

The chain couples TRBV7-9 to TRBJ2-1; D is perhaps TRBD2 (6 bases). This CDR3 spans 14 amino acids. V lost 6 bases and J lost 8, with 17 bases in between. The germline V gene encodes CDR1 SEHNR and CDR2 FQNEAQ (reference sequence). The DNA for the CDR3 is TGTGCCAGCAGTTCTCTAGCGCTCTTGGATGAGCAGTTCTTC. It encodes CASSSLALLDEQFF.

The J gene is TRBJ2-5, the V gene TRBV4-2; no reliable D call. The CDR3 contains 19 residues. V dropped 1 base and J dropped 2 bases, with 23 bases sitting between them. CDR1 is LGHNA and CDR2 is YNFKEQ in the germline V gene. The CDR3 region is CASSQALDPYSIAQETQYF. DNA for the CDR3: TGTGCCAGCAGCCAAGCCCTAGACCCCTACAGTATTGCACAAGAGACCCAGTACTTC.

The chain has TRBV18 and TRBJ1-6; TRBD1 matches at 8 bases. The CDR3 is 16 amino acids. Germline CDR1 reads KGHSH; CDR2 reads LQKENI. J lost 5 bases, V lost 0 bases, and 3 bases had no gene match. This CDR3 reads CASSPPDRANNSPLHF. As DNA, the CDR3 is TGTGCCAGCTCACCACCGGACAGGGCGAATAATTCACCCCTCCACTTT.

The J gene is TRBJ1-1, the V gene TRBV6-5, with TRBD1 matching 8 bases. The CDR3 has 14 residues. Germline CDR1 reads MNHEY; CDR2 reads SVGAGI. V was pared by 6 bases and J by 4 bases, with 7 bases of the junction left unmatched. The DNA for the CDR3 is TGTGCCAGCAGCCGAACAGGGGGAGGCACTGAAGCTTTCTTT. Its protein product is CASSRTGGGTEAFF.

The rearrangement links TRBV15 to TRBJ2-2; D possibly matches TRBD1 or TRBD2 (5 bases each). V was pared by 0 bases and J by 6 bases, with 14 bases between. This CDR3 comprises 16 residues. Germline CDR1 is LNHNV and CDR2 is YYDKDF (reference sequence). The CDR3 sequence: CATSRDRLLGAGELFF. The DNA of the CDR3 is TGTGCCACCAGCAGAGATCGGCTGTTGGGGGCCGGGGAGCTGTTTTTT.

The genes are TRBV30 and TRBJ2-6, with 16 nucleotides matching TRBD2. V was pared by 0 bases and J by 1 base, with 3 bases of the junction left unmatched. Germline values: CDR1 GTSNPN, CDR2 SVGIG (reference sequence). The CDR3 length is 19 residues. The CDR3 sequence: CAWSVPGLAGGSGANVLTF. CDR3 nucleotide sequence: TGTGCCTGGAGTGTACCGGGACTAGCGGGAGGGTCTGGGGCCAACGTCCTGACTTTC.

This clone showed up just once. The rearrangement links TRBV2 to TRBJ2-5; D is uncertain. Germline V lookup: CDR1 SNHLY, CDR2 FYNNEI. The CDR3 sequence is 12 residues long. Trimming cost V 6 bases and J 5 bases, with 10 bases left between them. The DNA for the CDR3 is TGTGCCAGCAGCCCACGTCGGGAGACCCAGTACTTC. It yields the protein CASSPRRETQYF.

The chain couples TRBV25-1 to TRBJ2-2, with 7 bases fitting TRBD1. V gave up 1 base and J gave up 3 bases; unmatched junction bases: 5. This CDR3 spans 16 amino acids. Germline values: CDR1 MGHDK, CDR2 SYGVNS. The CDR3 sequence: CASSELGGADTGELFF. Here the CDR3 DNA reads TGTGCCAGCAGTGAATTAGGGGGCGCGGACACCGGGGAGCTGTTTTTT.

The chain uses TRBV30 and TRBJ1-3, with 7 bases that match TRBD1. The CDR3 is 15 residues long. Germline loops: CDR1 GTSNPN, CDR2 SVGIG (reference sequence). The J segment lost 4 bases and the V segment lost 2 bases, leaving 8 bases of the junction unmatched. CDR3 bases: TGTGCCTGGAGTAAGGGGGCCTCGGGAGGAAACACCATATATTTT. Protein sequence: CAWSKGASGGNTIYF.

This sequence joins TRBV5-5 and TRBJ2-2, with D tentatively TRBD1 or TRBD2 (6 bases each). The germline gives CDR1 SGHKS, CDR2 YYEKEE (reference sequence). The V end was cut by 4 bases, the J end by 1 base, with 11 bases between. This CDR3 is built from 15 residues. The DNA for the CDR3 is TGTGCCAGCAGCCCAAGGGGGGAGAACACCGGGGAGCTGTTTTTT. It specifies CASSPRGENTGELFF. The full variable domain, completed using reference TRBV5-5 and TRBJ2-2, is DAGVTQSPTHLIKTRGQQVTLRCSPISGHKSVSWYQQVLGQGPQFIFQYYEKEERGRGNFPDRFSARQFPNYSSELNVNALLLGDSALYLCASSPRGENTGELFFGEGSRLTVL.

The chain carries TRBV20-1 and TRBJ2-7; D ambiguous. CDR1 is DFQATT and CDR2 is SNEGSKA in the germline V gene (reference sequence). V shed 5 bases and J shed 4 bases, with 6 bases lying between them. The CDR3 spans 10 residues. CDR3 loop: CSASTYEQYF. The CDR3 DNA is TGCAGTGCTTCGACTTACGAGCAGTACTTC.

The chain joins TRBV10-2 to TRBJ1-2, with a weak D call TRBD1 (5 bases). Germline values: CDR1 WSHSY, CDR2 SAAADI. V lost 5 bases and J lost 1, with 11 bases in between. The length of the CDR3 is 14 residues. The CDR3 coding sequence is TGCGCCAGCAGTCGATTCGACAGTAACTATGGCTACACCTTC. Its translation is CASSRFDSNYGYTF.

The V and J genes are TRBV5-5 and TRBJ2-3; tentatively, D is TRBD2 (5 bases). Germline CDR1 is SGHKS and CDR2 is YYEKEE (reference sequence). The CDR3 covers 15 residues. Trimming stripped 3 bases from V and 0 bases from J, with 11 bases between. In DNA, the CDR3 is TGTGCCAGCAGCTATGCCGGGATCAGCACAGATACGCAGTATTTT. Amino acids: CASSYAGISTDTQYF.